A single sample is the source of the 18 T cell receptor beta chains below, sequenced in a study of blood T cell repertoires in COVID-19. Profiling relied on immunoSEQ multiplex PCR, and the TCRdb table lists in-frame clones only, not all of them. The sample shows some 14,000 clones, roughly 91% of them seen only once. The source material was peripheral blood. These receptors originate from a woman aged 70-85 years in a cohort sampled during active or convalescent COVID-19.

The chain combines TRBV6-2 or TRBV6-3 with TRBJ1-2; D not resolved. V lost 6 bases and J lost 5, with 10 bases in between. CDR1 is MNHEY and CDR2 is SVGEGT in the germline V gene. The CDR3 has 12 amino acids. The CDR3 is CASSTNGYGYTF. CDR3 coding DNA: TGTGCCAGCAGCACTAACGGGTATGGCTACACCTTC.

This chain connects TRBV19 to TRBJ1-5; D ambiguous. With 7 bases removed from V and 5 bases from J, the gap between germline ends came to 15 bases. CDR3 length: 14 amino acids. CDR1 and CDR2 from the germline V gene are LNHDA and SQIVND (reference sequence). CDR3 residues: CASTPWAGDQPQHF. In nucleotides, the CDR3 is TGTGCCAGTACTCCCTGGGCGGGTGATCAGCCCCAGCATTTT.

The genes are TRBV9 and TRBJ1-2; the D is unclear. The CDR3 extends over 14 amino acids. V lost 0 bases to trimming and J lost 4 bases, with 10 bases between them. Germline values: CDR1 SGDLS, CDR2 YYNGEE. CDR3 loop: CASSVADFSYGYTF. The CDR3, as DNA: TGTGCCAGCAGCGTAGCAGACTTCAGCTATGGCTACACCTTC.

J is TRBJ1-1 and V is TRBV29-1; no definite D call. The CDR3 runs to 14 residues. Trimming pared 6 bases from V and 4 bases from J, leaving 18 bases between. CDR1 and CDR2 (germline): SQVTM, ANQGSEA. The DNA for the CDR3 is TGCAGCGTCGTCGGACTGAAGCGGAGCACTGAAGCTTTCTTT. Translating gives CSVVGLKRSTEAFF.

The chain employs TRBV19 and TRBJ1-4, with 7 bases that match TRBD1. This CDR3 contains 16 residues. Germline loops: CDR1 LNHDA, CDR2 SQIVND (reference sequence). V dropped 6 bases and J dropped 5; count of bases not matched to a gene: 12. The CDR3 bases are TGTGCCAGTAGCCCCATATTCGGGACAGTAAATGAAAAACTGTTTTTT. Translated, it gives CASSPIFGTVNEKLFF.

The gene calls are TRBV4-3 and TRBJ2-7, with no clear D. The CDR3 contains 15 residues. The V and J ends lost 0 bases and 1 base respectively, with 10 bases between them. Germline assignment: CDR1 LGHNA and CDR2 YSLEER. The CDR3 spells CASSQDLGSSYEQYF. The CDR3 nucleotides read TGCGCCAGCAGCCAAGATCTAGGCAGTTCCTACGAGCAGTACTTC.

V gene TRBV5-4 combines with J gene TRBJ1-2; no clear D. This CDR3 contains 15 residues. Germline assignment: CDR1 SGHNT and CDR2 YYREEE (reference sequence). Trimming left V 1 base short and J 0 bases short, with 10 bases between. The CDR3 is CASSLNNRANYGYTF. DNA of the CDR3: TGTGCCAGCAGCTTGAATAACCGAGCTAACTATGGCTACACCTTC. The full variable domain, its missing parts supplied by reference TRBV5-4 and TRBJ1-2, is ETGVTQSPTHLIKTRGQQVTLRCSSQSGHNTVSWYQQALGQGPQFIFQYYREEENGRGNFPPRFSGLQFPNYSSELNVNALELDDSALYLCASSLNNRANYGYTFGSGTRLTVV.

V gene TRBV2 combines with J gene TRBJ1-2, with TRBD1 matching 9 bases. Germline V lookup: CDR1 SNHLY, CDR2 FYNNEI. V trimming: 4 bases; J trimming: 7 bases; junction bases outside the gene matches: 7. CDR3 length: 14 residues. Here the CDR3 DNA reads TGTGCCAGCAGTGTATGGGACAGGGATAGTGGCTACACCTTC. This gives the protein CASSVWDRDSGYTF. The full variable domain, in which reference TRBV2 and TRBJ1-2 provide the parts outside the CDR3, is EPEVTQTPSHQVTQMGQEVILRCVPISNHLYFYWYRQILGQKVEFLVSFYNNEISEKSEIFDDQFSVERPDGSNFTLKIRSTKLEDSAMYFCASSVWDRDSGYTFGSGTRLTVV.

The chain has TRBV6-5 and TRBJ1-1; 8 bases fit TRBD1. V trimming: 2 bases; J trimming: 6 bases; junction bases outside the gene matches: 5. The germline CDR1 and CDR2 sequences are MNHEY and SVGAGI. The CDR3 length is 14 residues. The CDR3 nucleotides are TGTGCCAGCAGTTACGGGACAGGCTACTCTGAAGCTTTCTTT. It translates to CASSYGTGYSEAFF.

The rearrangement links TRBV6-2 or TRBV6-3 to TRBJ2-7, with a possible D match to TRBD2 (6 bases). CDR1 is MNHEY, CDR2 SVGEGT, per germline. V was shortened by 5 bases and J by 0 bases, with 20 bases between the two germline ends. The CDR3 runs to 17 residues. This CDR3 reads CASSPLPGDLGSYEQYF. DNA for the CDR3: TGTGCCAGCAGTCCCCTCCCCGGGGACTTAGGCTCCTACGAGCAGTACTTC.

The chain joins TRBV25-1 to TRBJ1-1, with 9 bases fitting TRBD1. In germline, CDR1 is MGHDK, CDR2 SYGVNS. The length of the CDR3 is 14 residues. V gave up 6 bases and J gave up 2 bases; unmatched junction bases: 4. CDR3 residues: CASRGTGRNTEAFF. CDR3 bases: TGTGCCAGCAGGGGGACAGGGCGAAACACTGAAGCTTTCTTT.

This chain uses TRBV28 with TRBJ2-5; 8 bases match TRBD1. This CDR3 comprises 16 residues. Trimming cost V 1 base and J 5 bases; bases outside gene matches: 9. CDR1 and CDR2 from the germline V gene are MDHEN and SYDVKM. The CDR3 DNA reads TGTGCCAGCAGTTTATCAGGGGGCAAGGGTAGGGAGACCCAGTACTTC. It is translated as CASSLSGGKGRETQYF.

The chain combines TRBV9 with TRBJ1-3; D is ambiguous. Germline V gene sequence: CDR1 SGDLS, CDR2 YYNGEE. V lost 0 bases and J lost 0, with 7 bases in between. This CDR3 is built from 15 residues. The DNA of the CDR3 is TGTGCCAGCAGCGTAGACCAGTTCTCTGGAAACACCATATATTTT. Encoded protein: CASSVDQFSGNTIYF.

This sequence joins TRBV19 and TRBJ2-2; the match to TRBD1 covers 8 bases. The CDR3 spans 16 residues. Losses at the gene ends were 9 bases for V and 5 bases for J; bases not matched to a gene: 14. Germline CDR1 reads LNHDA; CDR2 reads SQIVND (reference sequence). The CDR3 DNA reads TGTGCCAGCAACCGCCAGGGGGCAAAGGGTACCGGGGAGCTGTTTTTT. Translated: CASNRQGAKGTGELFF.

This clone was seen once. The chain carries TRBV19 and TRBJ1-5; 8 bases map to TRBD1. Looked up from germline, CDR1 is LNHDA and CDR2 is SQIVND (reference sequence). This CDR3 spans 15 amino acids. Trimming took 6 bases from V and 0 from J; bases not matched to a gene: 4. The CDR3 bases are TGTGCCAGTAGGGGACAGGCTTTTAGCAATCAGCCCCAGCATTTT. This sequence encodes CASRGQAFSNQPQHF.

The genes are TRBV5-6 and TRBJ2-3, with D perhaps matching TRBD2 (5 bases). V lost 4 bases to trimming and J lost 2 bases, with 14 bases between them. This CDR3 is built from 15 residues. The germline CDR1 and CDR2 sequences are SGHDT and YYEEEE. CDR3 DNA: TGTGCCAGCAGCGCCGCTCCCGGGGTCACAGATACGCAGTATTTT. Its protein is CASSAAPGVTDTQYF.

The J gene is TRBJ2-5, the V gene TRBV28; D not resolved. CDR3 length: 15 residues. V lost 6 bases and J lost 5, with 19 bases in between. Per the germline V gene, CDR1 is MDHEN and CDR2 is SYDVKM. The CDR3 nucleotides are TGTGCCAGCAGCAACCTCGACGGGTTTCGGGAGACCCAGTACTTC. This gives the protein CASSNLDGFRETQYF.

The V gene is TRBV19, the J gene TRBJ1-3; maybe TRBD1 (5 bases). This CDR3 spans 15 amino acids. Trimming cost V 5 bases and J 2 bases, with 13 bases left between them. Germline lookup yields CDR1 LNHDA and CDR2 SQIVND (reference sequence). As DNA, the CDR3 is TGTGCCAGTAGTCCCCAGGGCCTCCCTGGAAACACCATATATTTT. Amino acids: CASSPQGLPGNTIYF.